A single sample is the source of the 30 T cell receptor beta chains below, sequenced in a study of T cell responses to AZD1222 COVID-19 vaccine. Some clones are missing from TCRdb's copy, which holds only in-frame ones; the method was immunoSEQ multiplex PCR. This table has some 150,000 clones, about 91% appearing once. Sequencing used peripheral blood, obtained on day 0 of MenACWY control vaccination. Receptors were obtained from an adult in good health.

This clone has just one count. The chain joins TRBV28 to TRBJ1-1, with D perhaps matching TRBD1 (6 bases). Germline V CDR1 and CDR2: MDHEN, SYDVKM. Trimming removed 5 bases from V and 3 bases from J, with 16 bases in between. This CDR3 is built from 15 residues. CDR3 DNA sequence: TGTGCCAGCAGTGCCCCAGGGGCGATCGACACTGAAGCTTTCTTT. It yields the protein CASSAPGAIDTEAFF.

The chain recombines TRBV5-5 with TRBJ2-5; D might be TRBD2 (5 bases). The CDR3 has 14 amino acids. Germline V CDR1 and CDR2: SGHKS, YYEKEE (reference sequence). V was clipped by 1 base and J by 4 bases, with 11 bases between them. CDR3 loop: CASSLRGSGETQYF. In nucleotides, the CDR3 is TGTGCCAGCAGCTTGAGAGGGTCGGGAGAGACCCAGTACTTC.

CDR3: CAWSVFGNDSPLHF. The CDR3 DNA follows: TGTGCCTGGAGTGTATTTGGGAACGATTCACCCCTCCACTTT. This chain connects TRBV30 to TRBJ1-6; no clear D gene. Trimming cost V 0 bases and J 8 bases, with 11 bases left between them. CDR3 length equals 14 residues. Per germline, CDR1 GTSNPN and CDR2 SVGIG (reference sequence).

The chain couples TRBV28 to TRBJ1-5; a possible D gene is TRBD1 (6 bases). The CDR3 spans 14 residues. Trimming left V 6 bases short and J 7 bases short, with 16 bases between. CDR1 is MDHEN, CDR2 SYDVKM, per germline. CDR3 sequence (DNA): TGTGCCAGCAGATCTACAGGGTCGGGACAGCCCCAGCATTTT. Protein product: CASRSTGSGQPQHF.

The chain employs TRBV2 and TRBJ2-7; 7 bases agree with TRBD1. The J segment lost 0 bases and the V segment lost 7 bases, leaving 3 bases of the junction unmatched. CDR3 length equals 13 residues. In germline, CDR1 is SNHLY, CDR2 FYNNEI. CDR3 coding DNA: TGTGCCAGCAATGGACAGGACTCCTACGAGCAGTACTTC. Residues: CASNGQDSYEQYF.

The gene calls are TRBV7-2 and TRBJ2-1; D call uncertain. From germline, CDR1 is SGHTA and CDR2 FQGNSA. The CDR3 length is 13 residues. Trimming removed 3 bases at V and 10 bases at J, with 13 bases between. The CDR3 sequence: CASSLALPEEQFF. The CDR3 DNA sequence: TGTGCCAGCAGCTTGGCCCTTCCGGAGGAGCAGTTCTTC.

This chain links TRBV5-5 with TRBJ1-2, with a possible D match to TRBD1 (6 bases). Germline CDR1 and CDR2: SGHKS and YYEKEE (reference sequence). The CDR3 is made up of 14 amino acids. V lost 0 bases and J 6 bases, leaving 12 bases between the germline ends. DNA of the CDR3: TGTGCCAGCAGCTTGGCGGACAGCCGAGATGGCTACACCTTC. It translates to CASSLADSRDGYTF.

This CDR3 is CASSQALRGLYEKLFF. The CDR3 DNA sequence: TGTGCCAGCAGCCAAGCTCTCCGAGGTCTTTATGAAAAACTGTTTTTT. J is TRBJ1-4 and V is TRBV3-1 (or the pseudogene TRBV3-2), with D unresolved. V was trimmed by 1 base and J by 6 bases, leaving 15 bases between them. Germline V lookup: CDR1 LGHDT, CDR2 YNNKEL (reference sequence). This CDR3 has 16 amino acids.

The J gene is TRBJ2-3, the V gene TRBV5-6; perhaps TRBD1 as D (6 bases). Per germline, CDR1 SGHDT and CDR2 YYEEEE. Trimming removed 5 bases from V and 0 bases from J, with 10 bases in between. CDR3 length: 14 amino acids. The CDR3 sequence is CASRDSPSTDTQYF. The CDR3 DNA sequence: TGTGCCAGCAGGGACAGCCCTAGCACAGATACGCAGTATTTT.

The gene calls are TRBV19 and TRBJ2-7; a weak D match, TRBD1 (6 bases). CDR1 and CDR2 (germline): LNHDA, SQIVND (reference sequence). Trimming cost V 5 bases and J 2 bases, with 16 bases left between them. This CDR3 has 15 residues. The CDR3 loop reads CASSYRALQTYEQYF. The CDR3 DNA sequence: TGTGCCAGTAGTTACAGGGCCCTACAGACCTACGAGCAGTACTTC.

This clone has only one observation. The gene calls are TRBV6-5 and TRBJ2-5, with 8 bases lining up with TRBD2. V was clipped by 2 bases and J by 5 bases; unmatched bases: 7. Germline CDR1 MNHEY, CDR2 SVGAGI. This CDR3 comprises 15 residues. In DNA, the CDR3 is TGTGCCAGCAGTTACCCCGGGGGGGCTGGTGAGACCCAGTACTTC. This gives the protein CASSYPGGAGETQYF.

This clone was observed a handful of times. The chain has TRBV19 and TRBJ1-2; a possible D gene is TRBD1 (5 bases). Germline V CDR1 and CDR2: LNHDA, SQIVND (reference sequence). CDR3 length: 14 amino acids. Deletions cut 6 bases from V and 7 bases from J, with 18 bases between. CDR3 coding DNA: TGTGCCAGTAGCGTCGTTCGAGGGGACGGTGGCTACACCTTC. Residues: CASSVVRGDGGYTF.

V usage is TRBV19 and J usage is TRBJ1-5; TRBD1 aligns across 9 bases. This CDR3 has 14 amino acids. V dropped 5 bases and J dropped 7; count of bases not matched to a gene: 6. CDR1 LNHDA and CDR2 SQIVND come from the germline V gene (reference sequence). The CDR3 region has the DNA TGTGCCAGTAGTGAAACAGGGGGCCAACAGCCCCAGCATTTT. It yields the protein CASSETGGQQPQHF.

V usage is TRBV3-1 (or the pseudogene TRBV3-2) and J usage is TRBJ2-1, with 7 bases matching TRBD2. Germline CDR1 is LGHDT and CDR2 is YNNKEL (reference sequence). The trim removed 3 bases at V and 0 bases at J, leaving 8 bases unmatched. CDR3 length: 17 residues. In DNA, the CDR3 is TGTGCCAGCAGCCACTCGTCGCGGGGGAGCTCCTACAATGAGCAGTTCTTC. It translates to CASSHSSRGSSYNEQFF.

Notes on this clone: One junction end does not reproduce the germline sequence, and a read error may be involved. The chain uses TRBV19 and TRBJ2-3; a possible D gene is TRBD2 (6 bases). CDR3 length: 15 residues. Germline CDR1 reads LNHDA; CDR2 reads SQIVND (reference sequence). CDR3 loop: CASSTGRLGTNTQYF. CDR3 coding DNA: TGTGCCAGTAGTACTGGGAGACTAGGCACAAATACGCAGTATTTT.

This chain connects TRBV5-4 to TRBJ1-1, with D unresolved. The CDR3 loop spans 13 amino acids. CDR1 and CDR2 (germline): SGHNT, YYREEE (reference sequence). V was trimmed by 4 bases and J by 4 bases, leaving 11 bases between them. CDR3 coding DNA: TGTGCCAGCAGCCGGAATTGGGGCACTGAAGCTTTCTTT. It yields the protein CASSRNWGTEAFF. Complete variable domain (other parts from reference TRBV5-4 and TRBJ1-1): ETGVTQSPTHLIKTRGQQVTLRCSSQSGHNTVSWYQQALGQGPQFIFQYYREEENGRGNFPPRFSGLQFPNYSSELNVNALELDDSALYLCASSRNWGTEAFFGQGTRLTVV.

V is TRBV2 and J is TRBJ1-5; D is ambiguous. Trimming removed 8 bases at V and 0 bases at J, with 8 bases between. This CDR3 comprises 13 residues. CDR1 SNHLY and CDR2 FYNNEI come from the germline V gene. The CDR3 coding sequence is TGTGCCAGCGTCCAGTCTAGCAATCAGCCCCAGCATTTT. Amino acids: CASVQSSNQPQHF. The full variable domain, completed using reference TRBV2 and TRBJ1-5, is EPEVTQTPSHQVTQMGQEVILRCVPISNHLYFYWYRQILGQKVEFLVSFYNNEISEKSEIFDDQFSVERPDGSNFTLKIRSTKLEDSAMYFCASVQSSNQPQHFGDGTRLSIL.

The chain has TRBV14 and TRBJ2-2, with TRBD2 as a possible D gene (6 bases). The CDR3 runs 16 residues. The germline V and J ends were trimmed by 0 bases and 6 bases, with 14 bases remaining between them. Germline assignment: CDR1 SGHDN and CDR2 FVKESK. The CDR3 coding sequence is TGTGCCAGCAGCCAAGATACAGGAGGGACGGCCGGGGAGCTGTTTTTT. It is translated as CASSQDTGGTAGELFF.

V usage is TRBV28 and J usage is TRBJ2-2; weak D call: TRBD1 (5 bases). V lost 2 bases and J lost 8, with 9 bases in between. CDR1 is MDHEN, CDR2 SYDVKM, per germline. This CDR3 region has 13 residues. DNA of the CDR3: TGTGCCAGCAGTTTAGACAGCATGGGGGAGCTGTTTTTT. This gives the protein CASSLDSMGELFF.

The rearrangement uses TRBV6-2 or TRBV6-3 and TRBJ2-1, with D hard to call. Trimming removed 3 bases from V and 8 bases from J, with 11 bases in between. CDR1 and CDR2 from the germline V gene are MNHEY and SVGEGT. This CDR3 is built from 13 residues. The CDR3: CASSYSLRDEQFF. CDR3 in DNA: TGTGCCAGCAGTTATTCTCTTAGGGATGAGCAGTTCTTC.

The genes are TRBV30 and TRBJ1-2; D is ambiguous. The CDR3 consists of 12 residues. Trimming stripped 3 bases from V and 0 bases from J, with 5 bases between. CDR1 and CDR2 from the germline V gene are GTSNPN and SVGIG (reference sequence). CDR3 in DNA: TGTGCCTGGAGGGCGACTAACTATGGCTACACCTTC. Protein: CAWRATNYGYTF.

As DNA, the CDR3 is TGTGCCAGTAGTATCACCAGGGGACTAGCGGGTAGCTACGAGCAGTACTTC. Its protein product is CASSITRGLAGSYEQYF. The V and J genes are TRBV19 and TRBJ2-7, with 12 bases lining up with TRBD2. From germline, CDR1 is LNHDA and CDR2 SQIVND (reference sequence). Trimming took 3 bases from V and 3 from J; bases not matched to a gene: 9. The CDR3 runs to 17 residues.

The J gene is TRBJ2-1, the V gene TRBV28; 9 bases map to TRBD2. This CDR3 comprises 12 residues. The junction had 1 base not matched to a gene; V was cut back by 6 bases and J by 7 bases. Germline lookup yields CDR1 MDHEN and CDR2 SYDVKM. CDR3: CASRGLANEQFF. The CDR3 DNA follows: TGTGCCAGCAGGGGACTAGCTAATGAGCAGTTCTTC.

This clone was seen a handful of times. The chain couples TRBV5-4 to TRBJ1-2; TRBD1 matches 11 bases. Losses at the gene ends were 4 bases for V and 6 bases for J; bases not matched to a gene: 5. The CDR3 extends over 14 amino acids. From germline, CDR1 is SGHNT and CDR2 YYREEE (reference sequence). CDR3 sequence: CASSAGQGADGYTF. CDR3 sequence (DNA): TGTGCCAGCAGCGCCGGACAGGGGGCAGATGGCTACACCTTC.

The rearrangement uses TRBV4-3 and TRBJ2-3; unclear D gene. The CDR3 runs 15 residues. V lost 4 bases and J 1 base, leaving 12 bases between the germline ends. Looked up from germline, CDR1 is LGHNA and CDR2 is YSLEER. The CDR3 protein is CASSPKRLRTDTQYF. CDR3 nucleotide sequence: TGCGCCAGCAGCCCGAAGAGACTCCGCACAGATACGCAGTATTTT.

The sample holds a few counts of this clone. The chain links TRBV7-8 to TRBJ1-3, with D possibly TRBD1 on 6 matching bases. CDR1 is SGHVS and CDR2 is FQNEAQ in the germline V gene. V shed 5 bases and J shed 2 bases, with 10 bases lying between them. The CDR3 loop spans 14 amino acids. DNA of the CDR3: TGTGCCAGCAGCGCCAACAGGGCTGGAAACACCATATATTTT. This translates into CASSANRAGNTIYF.

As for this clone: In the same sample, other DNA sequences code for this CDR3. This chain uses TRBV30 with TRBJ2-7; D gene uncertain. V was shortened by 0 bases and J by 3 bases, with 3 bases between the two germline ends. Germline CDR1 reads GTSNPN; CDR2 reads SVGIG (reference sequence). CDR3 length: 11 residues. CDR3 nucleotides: TGTGCCTGGAGTGTAAGCTACGAGCAGTACTTC. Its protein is CAWSVSYEQYF.

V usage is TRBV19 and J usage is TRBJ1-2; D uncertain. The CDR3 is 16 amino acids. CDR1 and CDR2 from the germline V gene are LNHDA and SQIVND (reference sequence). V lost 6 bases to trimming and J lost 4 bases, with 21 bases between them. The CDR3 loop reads CASSFTTAVRSYGYTF. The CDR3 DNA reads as TGTGCCAGTAGCTTCACAACAGCCGTCCGCTCCTATGGCTACACCTTC.

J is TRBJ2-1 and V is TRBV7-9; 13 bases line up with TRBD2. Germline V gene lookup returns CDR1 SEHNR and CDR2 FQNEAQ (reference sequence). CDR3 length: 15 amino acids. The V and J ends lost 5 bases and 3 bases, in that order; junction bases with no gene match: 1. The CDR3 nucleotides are TGTGCCAGCAGCCGGACTAGCGGGGGCTACAATGAGCAGTTCTTC. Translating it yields CASSRTSGGYNEQFF.

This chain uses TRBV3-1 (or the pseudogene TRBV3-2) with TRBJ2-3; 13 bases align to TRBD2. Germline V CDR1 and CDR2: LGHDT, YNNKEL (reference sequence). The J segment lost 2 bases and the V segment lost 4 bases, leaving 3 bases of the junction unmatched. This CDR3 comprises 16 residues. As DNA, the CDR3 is TGTGCCAGCAGCCCTGGGACTAGCGGGACCACAGATACGCAGTATTTT. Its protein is CASSPGTSGTTDTQYF.